This T cell receptor beta chain was captured in a study of shared clonotypes between healthy human individuals. Germline CDR1 SGHVS, CDR2 FNYEAQ. Trimming removed 2 bases at V and 8 bases at J, with 12 bases between. The CDR3 spans 13 residues. The deep-level immunoSEQ assay was used. This table comes from immunoSEQ multiplex PCR, and its TCRdb copy is limited to in-frame clones, with some not included. The table has around 2,000,000 clones, about 92% seen once. Naive CD8 populations comprised CD45RO-negative cells positively selected for CCR7, excluding terminally differentiated effector memory CD45RA+ cells. Study outcomes and limitations: Rarefaction revealed incomplete sorted-subset sequencing despite large depth. The authors sampled blood alone, and tissue repertoires likely differ.

This clone was found once. Its antigen remains unidentified. The chain has TRBV7-6 and TRBJ1-2; maybe TRBD1 (6 bases). Input material: naive CD8+ T cells from PBMCs. The receptor's source is a man aged 18 to 35 in good health. Some clones in this sample may be carry-over from other donors' samples. CDR3 sequence reads: CASSLRGRGGYTF. In nucleotides, the CDR3 is TGTGCCAGCAGCTTACGGGGGCGCGGGGGCTACACCTTC.